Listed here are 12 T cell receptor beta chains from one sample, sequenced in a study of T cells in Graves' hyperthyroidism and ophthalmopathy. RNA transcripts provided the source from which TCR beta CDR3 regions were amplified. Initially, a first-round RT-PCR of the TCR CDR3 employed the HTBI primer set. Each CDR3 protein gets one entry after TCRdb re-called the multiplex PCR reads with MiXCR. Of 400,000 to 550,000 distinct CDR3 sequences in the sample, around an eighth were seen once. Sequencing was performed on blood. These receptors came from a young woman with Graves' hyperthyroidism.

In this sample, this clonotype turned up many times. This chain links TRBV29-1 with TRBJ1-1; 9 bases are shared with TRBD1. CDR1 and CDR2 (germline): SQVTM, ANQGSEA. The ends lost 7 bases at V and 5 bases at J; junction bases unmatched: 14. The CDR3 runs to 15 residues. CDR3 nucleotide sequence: TGCAGCGCGCTCTGGGACAGGGTGGGAAGAACTGAAGCTTTCTTT. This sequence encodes CSALWDRVGRTEAFF.

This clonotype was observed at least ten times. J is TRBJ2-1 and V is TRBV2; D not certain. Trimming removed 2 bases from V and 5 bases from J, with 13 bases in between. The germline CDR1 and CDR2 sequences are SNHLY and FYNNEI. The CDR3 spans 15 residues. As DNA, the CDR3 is TGTGCCAGCAGTGAATCAGGCCTCGGAAACAATGAGCAGTTCTTC. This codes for CASSESGLGNNEQFF.

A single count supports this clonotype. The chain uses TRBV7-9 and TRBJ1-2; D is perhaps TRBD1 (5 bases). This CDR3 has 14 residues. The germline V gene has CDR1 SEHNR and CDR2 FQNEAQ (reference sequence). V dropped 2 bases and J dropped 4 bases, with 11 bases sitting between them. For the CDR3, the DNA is TGTGCCAGCAGCTTAAGCAGGGACGGCTATGGCTACACCTTC. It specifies CASSLSRDGYGYTF.

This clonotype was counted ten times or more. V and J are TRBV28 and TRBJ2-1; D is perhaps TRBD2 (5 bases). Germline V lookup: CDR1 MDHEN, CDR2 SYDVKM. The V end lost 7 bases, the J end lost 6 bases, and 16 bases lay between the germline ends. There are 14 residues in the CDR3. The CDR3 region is CASTIGGFGNEQFF. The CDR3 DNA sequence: TGTGCCAGCACCATAGGCGGGTTTGGCAATGAGCAGTTCTTC.

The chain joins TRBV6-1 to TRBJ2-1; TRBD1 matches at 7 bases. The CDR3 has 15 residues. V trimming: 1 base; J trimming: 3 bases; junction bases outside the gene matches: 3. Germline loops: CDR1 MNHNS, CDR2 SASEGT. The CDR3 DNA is TGTGCCAGCAGTGAAGAGGGGGCGCGCTACAATGAGCAGTTCTTC. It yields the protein CASSEEGARYNEQFF.

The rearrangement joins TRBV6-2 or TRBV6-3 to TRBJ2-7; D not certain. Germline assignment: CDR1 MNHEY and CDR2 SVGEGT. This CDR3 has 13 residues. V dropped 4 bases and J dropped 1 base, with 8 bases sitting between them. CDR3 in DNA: TGTGCCAGCAGTTCAGCTAGGTCCTACGAGCAGTACGTC. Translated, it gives CASSSARSYEQYV.

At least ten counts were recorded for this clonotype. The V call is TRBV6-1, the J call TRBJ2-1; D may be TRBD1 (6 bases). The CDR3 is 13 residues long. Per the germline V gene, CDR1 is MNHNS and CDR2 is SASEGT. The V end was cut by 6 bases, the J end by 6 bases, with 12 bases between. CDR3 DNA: TGTGCCAGCAGGGCCACAGGGATCAATGAGCAGTTCTTC. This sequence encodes CASRATGINEQFF.

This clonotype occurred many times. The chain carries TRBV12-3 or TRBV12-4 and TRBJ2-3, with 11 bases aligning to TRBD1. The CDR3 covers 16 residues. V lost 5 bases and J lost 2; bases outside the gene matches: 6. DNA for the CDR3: TGTGCCAGCAGTCTCTGGACAGGGGGCCCCACAGATACGCAGTATTTT. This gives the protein CASSLWTGGPTDTQYF.

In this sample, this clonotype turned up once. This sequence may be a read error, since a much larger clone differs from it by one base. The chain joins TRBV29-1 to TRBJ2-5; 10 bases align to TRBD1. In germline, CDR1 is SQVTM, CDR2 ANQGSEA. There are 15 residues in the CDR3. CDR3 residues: CIVGPGQGPQETQYF. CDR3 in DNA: TGCATCGTTGGACCGGGACAGGGGCCGCAAGAGACCCAGTACTTC.

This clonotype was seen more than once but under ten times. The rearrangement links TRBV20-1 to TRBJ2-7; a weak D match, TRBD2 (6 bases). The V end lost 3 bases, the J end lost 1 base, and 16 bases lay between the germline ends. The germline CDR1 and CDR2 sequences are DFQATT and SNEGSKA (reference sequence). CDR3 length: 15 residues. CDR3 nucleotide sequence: TGCAGTGCTAGGGTCCGGGGGTTTCTTTCCTACGAGCAGTACTTC. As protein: CSARVRGFLSYEQYF.

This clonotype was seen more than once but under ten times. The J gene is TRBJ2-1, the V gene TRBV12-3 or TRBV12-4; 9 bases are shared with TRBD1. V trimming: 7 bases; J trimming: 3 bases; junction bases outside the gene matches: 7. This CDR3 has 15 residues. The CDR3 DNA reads TGTGCCAGCACTTTCGGGGACAGGGTCTACAATGAGCAGTTCTTC. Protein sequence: CASTFGDRVYNEQFF.

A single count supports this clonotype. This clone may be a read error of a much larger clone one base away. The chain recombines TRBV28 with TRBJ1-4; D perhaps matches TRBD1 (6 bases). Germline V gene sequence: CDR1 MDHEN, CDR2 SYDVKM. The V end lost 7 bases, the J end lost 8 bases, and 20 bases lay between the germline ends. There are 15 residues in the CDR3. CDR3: CASNFGQTAGEKLFF. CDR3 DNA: TGTGCCAGCAATTTCGGACAGACGGCGGGAGAAAAACTGTTTTTT.